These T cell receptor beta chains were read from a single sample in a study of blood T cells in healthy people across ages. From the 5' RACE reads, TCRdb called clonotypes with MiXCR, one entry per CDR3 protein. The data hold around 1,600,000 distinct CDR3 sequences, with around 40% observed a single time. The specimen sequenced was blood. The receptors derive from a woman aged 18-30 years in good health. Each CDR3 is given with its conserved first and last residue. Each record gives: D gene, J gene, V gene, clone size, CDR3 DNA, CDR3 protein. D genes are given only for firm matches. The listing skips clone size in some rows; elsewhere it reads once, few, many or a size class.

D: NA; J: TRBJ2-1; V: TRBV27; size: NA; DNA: TGTGCCAGTATAGCGCACAATGAGCGGTTCTTC; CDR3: CASIAHNERFF
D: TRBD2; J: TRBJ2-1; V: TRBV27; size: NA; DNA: TGTGCCAGCAGTTCAGGGACTAGCGTGGGATACAATGAGCAGTTCTTC; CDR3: CASSSGTSVGYNEQFF
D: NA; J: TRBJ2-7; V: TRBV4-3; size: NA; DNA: TGCGCCAGCAGCCAAGCTCGGTCTCATGGCGGTTACGAGCAGTACTTC; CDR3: CASSQARSHGGYEQYF
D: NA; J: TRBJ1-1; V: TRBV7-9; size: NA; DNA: TGTGCCAGCAGCTTGGATGGAGCGACTGAAGCTTTCTTT; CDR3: CASSLDGATEAFF
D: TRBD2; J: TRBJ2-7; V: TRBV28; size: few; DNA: TGTGCCAGCAGTTCAATCCCCGGGACTAGAGACAAGAGCGAGCAGTACTTC; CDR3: CASSSIPGTRDKSEQYF
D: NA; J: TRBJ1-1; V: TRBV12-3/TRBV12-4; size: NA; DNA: TGTGCCAGCAGCCCACCCGGCCGAAGGTTAACTGAAGCTTTCTTT; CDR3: CASSPPGRRLTEAFF
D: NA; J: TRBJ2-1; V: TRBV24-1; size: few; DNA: TGTGCCACCAGTGATTTTGGTCAGGGGTCCTACAATGAGCAGTTCTTC; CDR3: CATSDFGQGSYNEQFF
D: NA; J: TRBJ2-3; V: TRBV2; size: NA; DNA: TGTGCCAGCAGCGGGGACCAGACAGATACGCAGTATTTT; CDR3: CASSGDQTDTQYF
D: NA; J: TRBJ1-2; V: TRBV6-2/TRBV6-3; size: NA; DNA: TGTGCCAGCAGTTACGACGGACGAACCTATGGCTACACCTTC; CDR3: CASSYDGRTYGYTF
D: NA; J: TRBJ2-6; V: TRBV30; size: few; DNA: TGTGCCTGGAGGCGGACAAACTCTGGGGCCAACGTCCTGACTTTC; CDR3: CAWRRTNSGANVLTF
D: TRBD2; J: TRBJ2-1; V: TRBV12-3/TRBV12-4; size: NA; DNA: TGTGCCAGCAGTTTAGGGCGGGGGTTTAACTACAATGAGCAGTTCTTC; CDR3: CASSLGRGFNYNEQFF
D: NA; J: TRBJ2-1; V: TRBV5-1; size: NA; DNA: TGCGCCAGCAGCTTGGCATTCCGTCCGGGGCGGCTAAATGAGCAGTTCTTC; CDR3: CASSLAFRPGRLNEQFF
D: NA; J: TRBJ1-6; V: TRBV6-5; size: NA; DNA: TGTGCCAGCAGTTACTCAGGGTTGTATAATTCACCCCTCCACTTT; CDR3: CASSYSGLYNSPLHF
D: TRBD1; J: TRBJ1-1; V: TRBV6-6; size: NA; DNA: TGTGCCGTCACAGGGGGCAACACTGAAGCTTTCTTT; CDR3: CAVTGGNTEAFF
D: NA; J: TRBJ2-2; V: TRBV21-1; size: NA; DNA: TGTGCCAGCAGCAAACTTAGCCCTCGCACCGGGGAGCTGTTTTTT; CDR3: CASSKLSPRTGELFF
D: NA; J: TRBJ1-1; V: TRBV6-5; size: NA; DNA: TGTGCCAGCAGTGATCCTGGAGGGACTGAAGCTTTCTTT; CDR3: CASSDPGGTEAFF
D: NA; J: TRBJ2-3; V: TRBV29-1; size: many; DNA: TGCAGCGTTGGAGGCCCGGTTTTCAGAGATACGCAGTATTTT; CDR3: CSVGGPVFRDTQYF
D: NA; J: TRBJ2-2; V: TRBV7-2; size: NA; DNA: TGTGCCAGCAGCTTAGCAGGGCACCGCACCGGGGGGCTGTTTTTT; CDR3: CASSLAGHRTGGLFF
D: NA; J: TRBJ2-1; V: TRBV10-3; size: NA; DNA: TGTGCCATCAGTGGAGGAGTAAATGAGCAGTTCTTC; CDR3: CAISGGVNEQFF
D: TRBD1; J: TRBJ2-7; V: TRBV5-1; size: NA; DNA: TGCGCCAGCAGCCGGGGACAGGGGAAGAACTACGAGCAGTACTTC; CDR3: CASSRGQGKNYEQYF
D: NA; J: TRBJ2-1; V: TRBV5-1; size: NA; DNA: TGCGCCAGCACCCGCTTTGGTGGGAATGAGCAGTTCTTC; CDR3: CASTRFGGNEQFF
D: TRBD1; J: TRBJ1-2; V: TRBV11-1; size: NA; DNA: TGTGCCAGCAGCTCCTACAGGGGGCCTAACTATGGCTACACCTTC; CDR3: CASSSYRGPNYGYTF
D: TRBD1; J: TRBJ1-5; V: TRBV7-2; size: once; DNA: TGTGCCAGCAGCACAGGACAGGGGATTAATCAGCCCCAGCATTTT; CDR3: CASSTGQGINQPQHF
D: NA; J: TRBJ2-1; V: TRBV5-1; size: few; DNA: TGCGCCAGCAGCTTGGACTACTCCTACAATGAGCAGTTCTTC; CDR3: CASSLDYSYNEQFF
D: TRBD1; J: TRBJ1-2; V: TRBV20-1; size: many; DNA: TGCAGTGCTAGAGTCCGGACAGGGGTAAACACCTTC; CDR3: CSARVRTGVNTF
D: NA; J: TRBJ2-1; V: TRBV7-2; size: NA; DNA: TGTGCCGGCAGCTCTTACAATGAGCAGTTCTTC; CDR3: CAGSSYNEQFF
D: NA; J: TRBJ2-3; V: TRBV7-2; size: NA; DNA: TGTGCCAGCAGCTCCACCCGGGGAGCTAGCACAGATACGCAGTATTTT; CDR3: CASSSTRGASTDTQYF
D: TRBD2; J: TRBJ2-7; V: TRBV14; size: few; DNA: TGTGCCAGCAGCCAAGATGTACGAATGGGACTAGCGGGCGAGCAGTACTTC; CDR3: CASSQDVRMGLAGEQYF
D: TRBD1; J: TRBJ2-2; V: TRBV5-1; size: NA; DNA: TGCGCCAGCAGCTTGGGACAGGGGGGTACCGGGGAGCTGTTTTTT; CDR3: CASSLGQGGTGELFF
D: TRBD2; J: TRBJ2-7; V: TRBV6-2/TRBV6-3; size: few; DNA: TGTGCCATTCGGACTAGCGGGAGAGGGGAGCAGTACTTC; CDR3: CAIRTSGRGEQYF
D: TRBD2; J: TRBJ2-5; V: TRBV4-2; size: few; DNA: TGTGCCAGCAGCCAAGAGTTCCCTAGCGGGAGTTACAATGAGCAGTACTTC; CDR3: CASSQEFPSGSYNEQYF
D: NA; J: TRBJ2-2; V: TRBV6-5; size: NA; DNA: TGTGCCAGCAGTAACGGGGGCCGGGTTCCCGGGGAACTGTTTTTT; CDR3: CASSNGGRVPGELFF
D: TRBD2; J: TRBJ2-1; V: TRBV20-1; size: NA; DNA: TGCAGTGCTAAGATATGGACTAGCGGGAGAGGAGAGACCCAGTTCTTC; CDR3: CSAKIWTSGRGETQFF
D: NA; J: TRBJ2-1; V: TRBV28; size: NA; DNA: TGTGCCAGCAGTTTACCTGGGACCCCGGGCCTCAATGAGCAGTTCTTC; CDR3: CASSLPGTPGLNEQFF
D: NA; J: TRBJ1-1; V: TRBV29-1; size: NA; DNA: TGCAGCGTTGAAATTTTTGGAGGGGACATCCGGGCTGAAGCTTTCTTT; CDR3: CSVEIFGGDIRAEAFF
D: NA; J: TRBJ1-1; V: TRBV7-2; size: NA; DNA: TGTGCCAGCAGCTTAGGTGACAGGCGGACTGAAGCTTTCTTT; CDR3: CASSLGDRRTEAFF
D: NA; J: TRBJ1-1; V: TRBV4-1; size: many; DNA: TGTGCCAGCAGCCAGGTGAACACTGAAGCTTTCTTT; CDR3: CASSQVNTEAFF
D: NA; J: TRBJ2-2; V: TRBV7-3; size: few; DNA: TGTGCCAGCAGCTTAATTGGTTACGGGGAGCTGTTTTTT; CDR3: CASSLIGYGELFF
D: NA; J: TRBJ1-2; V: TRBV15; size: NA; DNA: TGTGCCACCAGCAGAGTTGACAGAGAGAGCTATGGCTACACCTTC; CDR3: CATSRVDRESYGYTF
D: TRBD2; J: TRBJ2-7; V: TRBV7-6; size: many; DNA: TGTGCCAGCAGCTTAGAGCCCGTTAGCGGGAGGGCCTACGAGCAGTACTTC; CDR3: CASSLEPVSGRAYEQYF
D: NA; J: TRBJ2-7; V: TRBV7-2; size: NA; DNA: TGTGCCAGTAGCTTAGACTGGAGCTCCTACAATGAGCAGTACTTC; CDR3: CASSLDWSSYNEQYF
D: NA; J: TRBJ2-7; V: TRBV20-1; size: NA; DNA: TGCAGTGCTAGAGAGGGGACGGGGCTGGCCTACGAGCAGTACTTC; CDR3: CSAREGTGLAYEQYF
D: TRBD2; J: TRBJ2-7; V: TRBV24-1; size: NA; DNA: TGTGCCACCAGTGATACTAGCGGGAGCGGGTACGAGCAGTACTTC; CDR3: CATSDTSGSGYEQYF
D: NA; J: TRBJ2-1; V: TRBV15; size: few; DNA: TGTGCCACCAGCATTGGGAACAGGTACAATGAGCAGTTCTTC; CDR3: CATSIGNRYNEQFF
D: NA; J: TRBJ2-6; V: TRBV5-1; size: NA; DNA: TGCGCCAGCAGCTTGGGTGGGGTTGGGGCCAACGTCCTGACTTTC; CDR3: CASSLGGVGANVLTF
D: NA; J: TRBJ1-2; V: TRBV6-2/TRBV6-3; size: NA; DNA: TGTGCCAGCAGTTATTTTCTCTATGGCTACACCTTC; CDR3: CASSYFLYGYTF
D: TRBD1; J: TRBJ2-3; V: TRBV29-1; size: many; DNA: TGCAGCGTTGAAGGGCCTGGAGCAGGGGGCCCAGATACGCAGTATTTT; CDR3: CSVEGPGAGGPDTQYF
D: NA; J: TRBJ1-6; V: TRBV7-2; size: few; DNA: TGTGCCAGCACCACCGCTAGTACAGGGAATTCACCCCTCCACTTT; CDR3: CASTTASTGNSPLHF